A single sample gave rise to the 31 T cell receptor beta chains below, sequenced in a study of shared clonotypes between healthy human individuals. TCRdb keeps only in-frame clones here, not all; method: immunoSEQ multiplex PCR. The data hold about 2.4 million clones, with around nine tenths observed a single time. Sequencing was done on a sample of naive CD4+ T cells sorted from blood. Subset meaning: CD45RA+ positively selected. The source of these receptors is a man aged 18 to 29 in good health.

In the case of this clone: Other DNA sequences within the sample encode an identical CDR3. This chain uses TRBV18 with TRBJ2-5, with D uncertain. V lost 2 bases, J lost 4 bases, and 8 bases lay in between. The CDR3 has 13 residues. Germline lookup yields CDR1 KGHSH and CDR2 LQKENI. The CDR3 region has the DNA TGTGCCAGCTCACCAGGGGTCGGAGAGACCCAGTACTTC. Protein sequence: CASSPGVGETQYF.

The count of this clone is one. The J gene is TRBJ2-5, the V gene TRBV4-1; TRBD2 aligns across 9 bases. Germline V CDR1 and CDR2: MGHRA, YSYEKL. Unmatched junction bases numbered 2, after V lost 6 bases and J lost 0 bases. The CDR3 has 14 residues. As DNA, the CDR3 is TGCGCCAGCAGTTTAGCGGGGGACCAAGAGACCCAGTACTTC. Amino acid sequence: CASSLAGDQETQYF.

This sequence joins TRBV7-6 and TRBJ2-1; 8 bases line up with TRBD2. Germline V gives CDR1 SGHVS, CDR2 FNYEAQ. The V and J ends lost 5 bases and 0 bases, in that order; junction bases with no gene match: 6. The CDR3 totals 16 residues. CDR3 region: CASSPGLADSYNEQFF. DNA of the CDR3: TGTGCCAGCAGCCCAGGACTAGCAGACTCCTACAATGAGCAGTTCTTC.

This chain links TRBV28 with TRBJ1-6; 7 bases line up with TRBD1. Germline CDR1 MDHEN, CDR2 SYDVKM. V lost 6 bases to trimming and J lost 6 bases; unmatched junction nucleotides: 14. The CDR3 has 17 amino acids. Written as DNA, the CDR3 is TGTGCCAGCAGCAGTAATGGCTGGGACAGCCTTAATTCACCCCTCCACTTT. This encodes CASSSNGWDSLNSPLHF.

The rearrangement uses TRBV7-2 and TRBJ2-6; D uncertain. This CDR3 contains 13 residues. Trimming removed 7 bases at V and 2 bases at J, with 6 bases between. Per the germline V gene, CDR1 is SGHTA and CDR2 is FQGNSA. CDR3 bases: TGTGCCAGCACGAACCCTGGGGCCAACGTCCTGACTTTC. Encoded protein: CASTNPGANVLTF. Drawing the rest from reference TRBV7-2 and TRBJ2-6, the complete variable domain is GAGVSQSPSNKVTEKGKDVELRCDPISGHTALYWYRQSLGQGLEFLIYFQGNSAPDKSGLPSDRFSAERTGGSVSTLTIQRTQQEDSAVYLCASTNPGANVLTFGAGSRLTVL.

Regarding this clone: The same CDR3 is also encoded by other DNA sequences in this sample. The chain couples TRBV15 to TRBJ2-7; 10 nucleotides line up with TRBD1. The CDR3 is 15 residues long. Germline-derived CDR1 and CDR2 are LNHNV and YYDKDF (reference sequence). V gave up 1 base and J gave up 1 base; unmatched junction bases: 1. The CDR3, as DNA: TGTGCCACCAGCAGAGGGACAGGGGGGTCCTACGAGCAGTACTTC. Its protein product is CATSRGTGGSYEQYF.

The genes are TRBV6-1 and TRBJ1-2; D is unresolved. V lost 2 bases, J lost 0 bases, and 10 bases lay in between. Germline assignment: CDR1 MNHNS and CDR2 SASEGT. The CDR3 runs 15 residues. CDR3 in amino acids: CASSELGIANYGYTF. CDR3 in DNA: TGTGCCAGCAGTGAACTAGGGATAGCTAACTATGGCTACACCTTC.

The V and J genes are TRBV6-1 and TRBJ1-2; D may be TRBD1 (5 bases). Trimming left V 3 bases short and J 5 bases short, with 19 bases between. CDR1 MNHNS and CDR2 SASEGT come from the germline V gene. The CDR3 runs 16 residues. CDR3 bases: TGTGCCAGCAGTGACCAGTGGGGAGGGACCGTGTATGGCTACACCTTC. It encodes CASSDQWGGTVYGYTF.

The rearrangement links TRBV10-3 to TRBJ2-7; D might be TRBD2 (5 bases). The CDR3 has 13 amino acids. Germline V gives CDR1 ENHRY, CDR2 SYGVKD. The germline V and J ends were trimmed by 8 bases and 3 bases, with 14 bases remaining between them. In nucleotides, the CDR3 is TGTGCCATCGGAGCGGCCCTAAACTACGAGCAGTACTTC. Its translation is CAIGAALNYEQYF.

The CDR3 here is CSFGPTSSYNEQFF. The DNA of the CDR3 is TGCAGCTTTGGCCCGACTAGCTCCTACAATGAGCAGTTCTTC. The chain carries TRBV29-1 and TRBJ2-1, with D perhaps matching TRBD2 (6 bases). From germline, CDR1 is SQVTM and CDR2 ANQGSEA. The ends were cut back, 8 bases at V and 0 bases at J, with 14 bases in the middle. This CDR3 has 14 residues.

This chain uses TRBV5-6 with TRBJ1-6; the D is unclear. V was trimmed by 0 bases and J by 7 bases, leaving 14 bases between them. Germline-derived CDR1 and CDR2 are SGHDT and YYEEEE. This CDR3 is 16 amino acids long. The CDR3: CASSLAGPQGNSPLHF. The CDR3 DNA is TGTGCCAGCAGCTTGGCCGGGCCCCAAGGGAATTCACCCCTCCACTTT.

V and J are TRBV18 and TRBJ1-3, with 7 bases fitting TRBD1. Unmatched junction bases numbered 6, after V lost 2 bases and J lost 2 bases. CDR3 length: 16 amino acids. Germline CDR1 and CDR2: KGHSH and LQKENI. CDR3 loop: CASSPLEGAPGNTIYF. The CDR3 DNA sequence: TGTGCCAGCTCACCATTGGAGGGGGCGCCTGGAAACACCATATATTTT.

V is TRBV18 and J is TRBJ2-2; TRBD2 might be the D (7 bases). V gave up 2 bases and J gave up 3 bases, with 13 bases separating them. The germline gives CDR1 KGHSH, CDR2 LQKENI. CDR3 length equals 16 residues. The CDR3 protein is CASSPSGGAYTGELFF. The DNA of the CDR3 is TGTGCCAGCTCACCATCGGGGGGCGCTTACACCGGGGAGCTGTTTTTT.

The chain employs TRBV12-1 and TRBJ2-7. TRBV12-1 is recorded as a pseudogene. The CDR3 is 15 amino acids. As DNA, the CDR3 is TGTGCCAGCAGCCCCTCCCCAGGACCCGACTACGAGCAGTACTTC. Translated, it gives CASSPSPGPDYEQYF.

V is TRBV11-3 and J is TRBJ2-7, with D maybe TRBD1 (6 bases). Trimming left V 0 bases short and J 2 bases short, with 11 bases between. The CDR3 is 15 residues long. Germline CDR1 and CDR2: SGHNT and YENEEA. CDR3 sequence reads: CASSLEQSGAYEQYF. CDR3 DNA sequence: TGTGCCAGCAGCTTAGAGCAGTCAGGGGCCTACGAGCAGTACTTC.

The rearrangement links TRBV5-1 to TRBJ2-7; D may correspond to TRBD1 or TRBD2 (5 bases each). The length of the CDR3 is 16 residues. In germline, CDR1 is SGHRS, CDR2 YFSETQ. V gave up 4 bases and J gave up 2 bases, with 19 bases separating them. This CDR3 is CASSPGTLTGTYEQYF. CDR3 DNA sequence: TGCGCCAGCAGCCCCGGGACCCTCACCGGGACCTACGAGCAGTACTTC.

For this clone: Different DNA sequences within this sample yield the same CDR3. The rearrangement joins TRBV11-3 to TRBJ2-4; D ambiguous. V was pared by 3 bases and J by 7 bases, with 7 bases between. The CDR3 length is 12 residues. Per germline, CDR1 SGHNT and CDR2 YENEEA. The CDR3 protein is CASSLDGNIQYF. CDR3 nucleotide sequence: TGTGCCAGCAGCTTGGACGGGAACATTCAGTACTTC. Variable domain in full (rest from reference TRBV11-3 and TRBJ2-4): EAGVVQSPRYKIIEKKQPVAFWCNPISGHNTLYWYLQNLGQGPELLIRYENEEAVDDSQLPKDRFSAERLKGVDSTLKIQPAELGDSAVYLCASSLDGNIQYFGAGTRLSVL.

V gene TRBV5-1 combines with J gene TRBJ1-4; tentatively, D is TRBD1 (5 bases). This CDR3 region has 16 residues. The V end lost 4 bases, the J end lost 0 bases, and 13 bases lay between the germline ends. Germline-derived CDR1 and CDR2 are SGHRS and YFSETQ. Here the CDR3 DNA reads TGCGCCAGCAGCCACACTGACAGTGCAACTAATGAAAAACTGTTTTTT. Its translation: CASSHTDSATNEKLFF.

The rearrangement uses TRBV5-1 and TRBJ2-7; 7 nucleotides align to TRBD1. Germline V lookup: CDR1 SGHRS, CDR2 YFSETQ. J lost 3 bases, V lost 1 base, and 4 bases had no gene match. CDR3 length equals 14 residues. CDR3 amino acids: CASSLSRTGYEQYF. CDR3 nucleotides: TGCGCCAGCAGCTTGAGTCGGACAGGCTACGAGCAGTACTTC.

CDR3: CASSKSFGQETDTQYF. The CDR3 DNA follows: TGTGCCAGCAGCAAATCCTTCGGCCAGGAAACAGATACGCAGTATTTT. The chain has TRBV21-1 and TRBJ2-3; TRBD1 is the table's D call and was not checked against the DNA. TRBV21-1 represents a pseudogene. The CDR3 runs to 16 residues.

This clone showed up just once. This sequence joins TRBV6-1 and TRBJ2-5; 10 nucleotides agree with TRBD1. Germline values: CDR1 MNHNS, CDR2 SASEGT. The V and J ends lost 2 bases and 3 bases, in that order; junction bases with no gene match: 6. The CDR3 contains 16 residues. DNA for the CDR3: TGTGCCAGCAGTGAACGAGACAGGGGGCAGGAAGAGACCCAGTACTTC. This sequence encodes CASSERDRGQEETQYF.

The chain carries TRBV5-6 and TRBJ1-1; D possibly corresponds to TRBD1 (5 bases). CDR1 SGHDT and CDR2 YYEEEE come from the germline V gene. The CDR3 extends over 15 amino acids. V was pared by 2 bases and J by 1 base, with 12 bases between. The CDR3 loop is CASSFGTPANTEAFF. CDR3 sequence (DNA): TGTGCCAGCAGCTTCGGGACCCCTGCGAACACTGAAGCTTTCTTT.

The gene calls are TRBV7-2 and TRBJ1-4, with D possibly being TRBD1 (6 bases). V was cut by 5 bases and J by 8 bases, with 18 bases left in between. Germline CDR1 reads SGHTA; CDR2 reads FQGNSA. CDR3 length: 15 amino acids. The DNA of the CDR3 is TGTGCCAGCAGCCCAGACATCAATAGGGGGGAAAAACTGTTTTTT. Translated: CASSPDINRGEKLFF. The variable domain in full, with the rest retrieved from reference TRBV7-2 and TRBJ1-4, is GAGVSQSPSNKVTEKGKDVELRCDPISGHTALYWYRQSLGQGLEFLIYFQGNSAPDKSGLPSDRFSAERTGGSVSTLTIQRTQQEDSAVYLCASSPDINRGEKLFFGSGTQLSVL.

As to this clone: This specimen includes other DNA sequences encoding the same CDR3. J is TRBJ2-3 and V is TRBV5-8, with D uncertain. This CDR3 region has 11 residues. Germline-derived CDR1 and CDR2 are SGHTS and YDEGEE. Trimming removed 2 bases at V and 5 bases at J, with 3 bases between. CDR3 in DNA: TGTGCCAGCAGCTTAAGAGATACGCAGTATTTT. Its translation is CASSLRDTQYF.

This chain uses TRBV6-6 with TRBJ1-1; 7 bases align to TRBD1. The length of the CDR3 is 14 residues. Trimming cost V 6 bases and J 4 bases; bases outside gene matches: 8. Germline V gene data show CDR1 as MNHNY and CDR2 as SVGAGI (reference sequence). DNA of the CDR3: TGTGCCAGCAGACGGGAGGGGGCGAGCACTGAAGCTTTCTTT. As protein: CASRREGASTEAFF.

This CDR3 is CASSQDLLTQSNEQFF. CDR3 DNA: TGCGCCAGCAGCCAAGATCTACTAACCCAATCCAATGAGCAGTTCTTC. V gene TRBV4-3 combines with J gene TRBJ2-1; the D is unclear. V lost 0 bases and J 6 bases, leaving 15 bases between the germline ends. CDR3 length: 16 residues. Germline V CDR1 and CDR2: LGHNA, YSLEER.

This chain joins TRBV29-1 and TRBJ2-1, with 7 bases matching TRBD2. V lost 1 base, J lost 7 bases, and 4 bases stayed unmatched. In germline, CDR1 is SQVTM, CDR2 ANQGSEA. The CDR3 loop spans 13 amino acids. For the CDR3, the DNA is TGCAGCGTTGAAGGGGGGGGTCGAAATGAGCAGTTCTTC. Translated: CSVEGGGRNEQFF.

A note on this clone: Other DNA sequences of this sample code for an identical CDR3. The gene calls are TRBV7-9 and TRBJ2-2; unclear D gene. The CDR3 has 15 amino acids. V lost 1 base, J lost 0 bases, and 6 bases lay in between. The germline V gene encodes CDR1 SEHNR and CDR2 FQNEAQ (reference sequence). CDR3 sequence (DNA): TGTGCCAGCAGCTTAGGTGGAACGAACACCGGGGAGCTGTTTTTT. Its protein product is CASSLGGTNTGELFF.

This clone was seen a few times. The sample carries other DNA sequences with the same CDR3. This chain connects TRBV19 to TRBJ2-2; D not resolved. This CDR3 contains 11 residues. V was shortened by 9 bases and J by 0 bases, with 2 bases between the two germline ends. Germline CDR1 and CDR2: LNHDA and SQIVND (reference sequence). The CDR3 spells CASTNTGELFF. The CDR3 region has the DNA TGTGCCAGCACGAACACCGGGGAGCTGTTTTTT.

This chain uses TRBV12-5 with TRBJ2-7; D is possibly TRBD2 (6 bases). The CDR3 loop spans 13 amino acids. Deletions cut 1 base from V and 2 bases from J, with 6 bases between. Looked up from germline, CDR1 is LGHNT and CDR2 is FRNRAP. CDR3 residues: CASGLGEAYEQYF. The CDR3 DNA sequence: TGTGCTAGTGGTTTGGGGGAGGCCTACGAGCAGTACTTC.

This sequence joins TRBV2 and TRBJ2-1; D not certain. The V end lost 5 bases, the J end lost 6 bases, and 11 bases lay between the germline ends. This CDR3 spans 13 amino acids. Germline V gene data show CDR1 as SNHLY and CDR2 as FYNNEI. The CDR3 region is CASSTRNGNEQFF. CDR3 bases: TGTGCCAGCAGTACCAGGAATGGCAATGAGCAGTTCTTC.